A single sample is the source of the 30 T cell receptor beta chains below, sequenced in a study of blood T cell repertoires in COVID-19. TCRdb's table, derived via immunoSEQ multiplex PCR, lists solely in-frame clones and lacks some. Of approximately 230,000 clones listed, around 80% are singletons. Specimen: PBMCs or T cells enriched from blood (not recorded which). The receptor set was obtained from a man aged 40-49 years who had recovered from COVID-19.

This clone occurred once. The chain couples TRBV7-6 to TRBJ1-1; D uncertain. Per the germline V gene, CDR1 is SGHVS and CDR2 is FNYEAQ. The CDR3 extends over 13 amino acids. The germline V and J ends were trimmed by 1 base and 1 base, with 4 bases remaining between them. CDR3 sequence reads: CASSLVRNTEAFF. The CDR3 DNA sequence: TGTGCCAGCAGCTTAGTGCGGAACACTGAAGCTTTCTTT.

This clone was seen a single time. The rearrangement joins TRBV3-1 (or the pseudogene TRBV3-2) to TRBJ1-4, with 7 bases matching TRBD1. CDR3 size: 15 residues. Germline loops: CDR1 LGHDT, CDR2 YNNKEL (reference sequence). The junction had 7 bases not matched to a gene; V was cut back by 4 bases and J by 5 bases. CDR3 nucleotides: TGTGCCAGCAGCCGGTCCCGGGACAGCAATGAAAAACTGTTTTTT. This translates into CASSRSRDSNEKLFF.

J is TRBJ1-5 and V is TRBV19; TRBD1 is a possible D gene (6 bases). CDR3 length: 14 amino acids. Germline V gene lookup returns CDR1 LNHDA and CDR2 SQIVND (reference sequence). V lost 6 bases and J 4 bases, leaving 13 bases between the germline ends. The DNA for the CDR3 is TGTGCCAGTAGCCCCGAAGGGGGAAATCAGCCCCAGCATTTT. Translation gives CASSPEGGNQPQHF.

The chain recombines TRBV7-9 with TRBJ1-2, with D tentatively TRBD1 (6 bases). Looked up from germline, CDR1 is SEHNR and CDR2 is FQNEAQ (reference sequence). This CDR3 is built from 15 residues. V was shortened by 1 base and J by 0 bases, with 9 bases between the two germline ends. Here the CDR3 reads CASSLGQAANYGYTF. The CDR3 region has the DNA TGTGCCAGCAGCTTAGGACAGGCAGCTAACTATGGCTACACCTTC.

This clone has only a few counts. V and J are TRBV7-2 and TRBJ1-1; possible D gene TRBD1, 6 bases. Germline CDR1 and CDR2: SGHTA and FQGNSA. V gave up 8 bases and J gave up 3 bases, with 16 bases separating them. The CDR3 has 14 amino acids. The DNA for the CDR3 is TGTGCCAGCCTAACTATGCCAGGGGACACTGAAGCTTTCTTT. Its translation: CASLTMPGDTEAFF.

The chain couples TRBV30 to TRBJ1-1; 7 positions agree with TRBD1. V lost 5 bases and J lost 10; bases outside the gene matches: 7. The CDR3 sequence is 11 residues long. From germline, CDR1 is GTSNPN and CDR2 SVGIG (reference sequence). The CDR3 DNA follows: TGTGCCTGGGAAACAGGGGCAATAGCTTTCTTT. Its protein is CAWETGAIAFF.

This chain joins TRBV7-9 and TRBJ2-2, with a weak D call TRBD2 (5 bases). CDR1 is SEHNR, CDR2 FQNEAQ, per germline (reference sequence). Between the trimmed V and J ends, which lost 3 bases and 6 bases, there was a span of 14 bases. The CDR3 is 15 amino acids. CDR3 DNA: TGTGCCAGCAGCTTCCCTGGGGAGTTCGCCGGGGAGCTGTTTTTT. Its protein is CASSFPGEFAGELFF.

The chain recombines TRBV6-2 or TRBV6-3 with TRBJ1-6; possible D gene TRBD1, 5 bases. The CDR3 spans 14 residues. Germline-derived CDR1 and CDR2 are MNHEY and SVGEGT. With 1 base removed from V and 8 bases from J, the gap between germline ends came to 9 bases. The CDR3 loop is CASSYLGLHSPLHF. The CDR3 DNA is TGTGCCAGCAGTTACTTGGGACTTCATTCACCCCTCCACTTT.

The chain joins TRBV27 to TRBJ1-5; D is uncertain. V was shortened by 8 bases and J by 7 bases, with 18 bases between the two germline ends. From germline, CDR1 is MNHEY and CDR2 SMNVEV (reference sequence). This CDR3 has 14 residues. The CDR3 reads CASADVGRKQPQHF. The CDR3 DNA is TGTGCCAGCGCCGATGTGGGGAGGAAACAGCCCCAGCATTTT.

The chain has TRBV29-1 and TRBJ2-3; D possibly corresponds to TRBD1 (6 bases). V shed 3 bases and J shed 6 bases, with 13 bases lying between them. Germline CDR1 and CDR2: SQVTM and ANQGSEA. The CDR3 is 13 residues long. In DNA form, the CDR3 reads TGCAGCGTTGATGGAACAGGGCGGGATACGCAGTATTTT. Amino acid sequence: CSVDGTGRDTQYF.

The chain is built from TRBV7-2 and TRBJ2-7; 8 bases agree with TRBD2. V trimming: 2 bases; J trimming: 2 bases; junction bases outside the gene matches: 2. The CDR3 has 14 residues. Germline values: CDR1 SGHTA, CDR2 FQGNSA. The CDR3 nucleotides read TGTGCCAGCAGCTTAAACGGGGGGGCCTACGAGCAGTACTTC. It specifies CASSLNGGAYEQYF.

The DNA for the CDR3 is TGTGCCAGCAGCTTGGGACTAGCGGGGGGAGGGTCAACCAGGCAAGAGACCCAGTACTTC. It is translated as CASSLGLAGGGSTRQETQYF. V gene TRBV5-4 combines with J gene TRBJ2-5, with TRBD2 matching over 13 bases. The CDR3 length is 20 residues. V lost 0 bases, J lost 2 bases, and 13 bases stayed unmatched. The germline gives CDR1 SGHNT, CDR2 YYREEE (reference sequence).

The chain has TRBV28 and TRBJ1-1; TRBD1 agrees at 7 bases. Germline values: CDR1 MDHEN, CDR2 SYDVKM. V lost 7 bases, J lost 1 base, and 6 bases stayed unmatched. The CDR3 runs to 14 residues. The CDR3 region has the DNA TGTGCCAGCATCCCGGAGGGGGCGAACACTGAAGCTTTCTTT. Translated: CASIPEGANTEAFF.

V usage is TRBV12-3 or TRBV12-4 and J usage is TRBJ2-3, with a tentative D call TRBD2 (5 bases). This CDR3 comprises 12 residues. Trimming removed 3 bases at V and 12 bases at J, with 13 bases between. CDR3 protein: CASSFIGGPQYF. CDR3 in DNA: TGTGCCAGCAGTTTCATCGGAGGCCCCCAGTATTTT.

The chain links TRBV28 to TRBJ2-5; D possibly corresponds to TRBD2 (5 bases). CDR1 and CDR2 (germline): MDHEN, SYDVKM. The V and J ends lost 3 bases and 6 bases respectively, with 14 bases between them. CDR3 length equals 14 residues. The CDR3 region is CASSLGTAGKTQYF. The CDR3, as DNA: TGTGCCAGCAGTTTGGGCACGGCGGGTAAGACCCAGTACTTC.

J is TRBJ2-2 and V is TRBV10-3; D possibly corresponds to TRBD2 (6 bases). V lost 2 bases, J lost 1 base, and 8 bases lay in between. The CDR3 consists of 15 residues. Germline CDR1 and CDR2: ENHRY and SYGVKD. CDR3 sequence: CAISEGGLNTGELFF. DNA for the CDR3: TGTGCCATCAGTGAGGGGGGACTGAACACCGGGGAGCTGTTTTTT.

This chain joins TRBV4-1 and TRBJ1-2; TRBD1 aligns across 8 bases. CDR1 and CDR2 (germline): MGHRA, YSYEKL. The length of the CDR3 is 14 residues. Trimming took 0 bases from V and 5 from J; bases not matched to a gene: 2. The CDR3 DNA follows: TGCGCCAGCAGCCAAGACAGGGGGCCTTATGGCTACACCTTC. Protein sequence: CASSQDRGPYGYTF.

The V call is TRBV2, the J call TRBJ1-6; 10 bases are a match to TRBD1. The length of the CDR3 is 12 residues. J was trimmed by 13 bases and V by 8 bases; bases with no gene match: 5. CDR1 and CDR2 from the germline V gene are SNHLY and FYNNEI. The CDR3 DNA is TGTGCCAGCGACCGGGACAGGGGTCCCCTCCACTTT. As protein: CASDRDRGPLHF.

V and J are TRBV7-6 and TRBJ2-3; maybe TRBD1 (6 bases). Germline lookup yields CDR1 SGHVS and CDR2 FNYEAQ. This CDR3 has 14 amino acids. Trimming cost V 5 bases and J 2 bases, with 11 bases left between them. CDR3 bases: TGTGCCAGCAGCCTCCGGGACAACACAGATACGCAGTATTTT. Its translation is CASSLRDNTDTQYF.

The chain uses TRBV2 and TRBJ1-3; D call uncertain. The CDR3 has 15 amino acids. Trimming shortened V by 7 bases and J by 0 bases, and 13 bases separated the two germline ends. Germline V gene sequence: CDR1 SNHLY, CDR2 FYNNEI. CDR3 nucleotides: TGTGCCAGCAAGGAAGGGAGCAGCTCTGGAAACACCATATATTTT. It encodes CASKEGSSSGNTIYF.

This clone was recorded a few times. The chain couples TRBV19 to TRBJ1-4; no clear D. Germline assignment: CDR1 LNHDA and CDR2 SQIVND (reference sequence). V was cut by 5 bases and J by 0 bases, with 10 bases left in between. The CDR3 is 15 residues long. The CDR3 nucleotides read TGTGCCAGTAGTCGACATCCTGCAACTAATGAAAAACTGTTTTTT. As protein: CASSRHPATNEKLFF.

The chain has TRBV18 and TRBJ2-7; D might be TRBD2 (5 bases). Germline CDR1 reads KGHSH; CDR2 reads LQKENI. The CDR3 is 14 residues long. Between the trimmed V and J ends, which lost 0 bases and 4 bases, there was a span of 10 bases. The DNA of the CDR3 is TGTGCCAGCTCACCACCCGCCGGGGAGTACGAGCAGTACTTC. Residues: CASSPPAGEYEQYF.

The chain employs TRBV4-1 and TRBJ2-7, with a tentative D call TRBD1 (6 bases). The germline CDR1 and CDR2 sequences are MGHRA and YSYEKL. V was cut by 1 base and J by 2 bases, with 15 bases left in between. The CDR3 length is 16 residues. For the CDR3, the DNA is TGCGCCAGCAGCCAAGGCTGGGCAGGGGTCACCTACGAGCAGTACTTC. Its translation is CASSQGWAGVTYEQYF.

The chain recombines TRBV5-1 with TRBJ1-5; D might be TRBD1 (6 bases). The CDR3 length is 15 residues. V lost 2 bases and J lost 4, with 13 bases in between. Germline V lookup: CDR1 SGHRS, CDR2 YFSETQ. CDR3 residues: CASSLTGRENQPQHF. Here the CDR3 DNA reads TGCGCCAGCAGCTTAACAGGGAGGGAAAATCAGCCCCAGCATTTT. Complete variable domain (other parts from reference TRBV5-1 and TRBJ1-5): KAGVTQTPRYLIKTRGQQVTLSCSPISGHRSVSWYQQTPGQGLQFLFEYFSETQRNKGNFPGRFSGRQFSNSRSEMNVSTLELGDSALYLCASSLTGRENQPQHFGDGTRLSIL.

This clone was seen a few times. This sequence joins TRBV28 and TRBJ1-2; perhaps TRBD1 as D (5 bases). The CDR3 totals 12 residues. The germline gives CDR1 MDHEN, CDR2 SYDVKM. Trimming pared 7 bases from V and 3 bases from J, leaving 9 bases between. CDR3 sequence reads: CASTLRDYGYTF. For the CDR3, the DNA is TGTGCCAGCACGCTCAGGGACTATGGCTACACCTTC.

This clone was detected only once. V and J are TRBV2 and TRBJ2-5; D might be TRBD1 (6 bases). The V end lost 5 bases, the J end lost 1 base, and 11 bases lay between the germline ends. CDR3 size: 14 residues. The V gene's germline CDR1 is SNHLY and CDR2 FYNNEI. The CDR3, as DNA: TGTGCCAGCAGTTTGACAGGCTTCCAAGAGACCCAGTACTTC. Its protein product is CASSLTGFQETQYF.

The rearrangement joins TRBV28 to TRBJ2-7; TRBD1 matches at 11 bases. Germline values: CDR1 MDHEN, CDR2 SYDVKM. This CDR3 is 13 amino acids long. V lost 6 bases, J lost 7 bases, and 5 bases stayed unmatched. CDR3 coding DNA: TGTGCCAGCAGACGGACAGGGGGCAGGGAGCAGTACTTC. This translates into CASRRTGGREQYF.

J is TRBJ1-2 and V is TRBV28, with D hard to call. The CDR3 contains 14 residues. The V gene lost 6 bases and the J gene lost 1 base, with 12 bases spanning the gap. Germline V gene data show CDR1 as MDHEN and CDR2 as SYDVKM. CDR3 loop: CASRSASFNYGYTF. The CDR3 region has the DNA TGTGCCAGCAGGTCAGCTAGCTTTAACTATGGCTACACCTTC.

The chain joins TRBV9 to TRBJ1-3; the match to TRBD1 covers 7 bases. Germline CDR1 SGDLS, CDR2 YYNGEE. CDR3 size: 16 residues. V dropped 5 bases and J dropped 0; count of bases not matched to a gene: 8. The CDR3 nucleotides are TGTGCCAGCAGTAAGGGGGCGGTGAGCTCTGGAAACACCATATATTTT. As protein: CASSKGAVSSGNTIYF.

V gene TRBV3-1 (or the pseudogene TRBV3-2) combines with J gene TRBJ2-1; 10 bases fit TRBD2. After removal of 6 bases from V and 5 bases from J, the junction contained 7 bases not matched to a gene. Germline CDR1 LGHDT, CDR2 YNNKEL (reference sequence). The CDR3 is made up of 15 amino acids. The DNA of the CDR3 is TGTGCCAGCAGTTACCTAGCGGGGGCCAACAATGAGCAGTTCTTC. This codes for CASSYLAGANNEQFF.